The clone carrying this T cell receptor (beta chain) has at least ten counts. These data belong to a study of blood T cells in healthy people across ages. A J-beta primer mix and a sample-barcoded 5' primer were used in a second PCR of about 7 to 12 cycles. TCRdb itself ran the 5' RACE reads through MiXCR, one entry per CDR3 protein. The profile covers approximately 830,000 distinct CDR3 sequences, with approximately 67% appearing a single time and about a quarter taken by the ten largest. CDR1 and CDR2 (germline): MNHEY, SVGAGI. CDR3 length equals 12 residues. The V end was cut by 0 bases, the J end by 6 bases, with 5 bases between.

The V call is TRBV6-5, the J call TRBJ1-1; D gene ambiguous. The receptor was isolated from a young man in good health. Source material: blood. CDR3 protein: CASSYSGSEAFF. As DNA, the CDR3 is TGTGCCAGCAGTTACTCAGGGTCTGAAGCTTTCTTT.